Sequencing of this T cell receptor (beta chain) was carried out in a study of T cells in Graves' hyperthyroidism and ophthalmopathy. Overall study: Peripheral blood samples were taken at initial diagnosis, prior to any treatment.

Disease duration under 2 months; hyperthyroidism patients were aged 18 to 65. The CDR3 regions of TCR beta were amplified from RNA transcripts. The HTBI set primed first-round TCR CDR3 RT-PCR. TCRdb reanalysed the multiplex PCR reads using MiXCR and keeps one entry per CDR3 protein. The sample has under 350,000 distinct CDR3 sequences, around 20% seen once; the top ten hold less than 65%. Trimming stripped 5 bases from V and 0 bases from J, with 12 bases between. The CDR3 consists of 14 residues. CDR1 and CDR2 from the germline V gene are DFQATT and SNEGSKA (reference sequence). Sequencing was done on a sample of blood. This sequence originates from a woman aged 45-65 years with Graves' hyperthyroidism. The gene calls are TRBV20-1 and TRBJ2-3; perhaps TRBD2 as D (6 bases). Here the CDR3 reads CSAPLAYSTDTQYF. In nucleotides, the CDR3 is TGCAGTGCTCCTCTAGCGTACAGCACAGATACGCAGTATTTT.